These T cell receptor beta chains were read from a single sample in a study of cytomegalovirus exposure and HLA in healthy donors. Using immunoSEQ multiplex PCR, the repertoire was profiled, and TCRdb retains in-frame clones only, with some absent. This sample carries about 120,000 clones, 70% to 80% of them seen once, and the ten largest clones take more than 9%. Sequenced: PBMCs. The receptor source for this set is a woman aged 50 to 65 in good health and CMV-seropositive. The CDR3 runs from the conserved cysteine through the conserved F or W. A D gene is named only where the DNA matches it firmly. The size entry is marked missing in some rows and otherwise reads once, few, many or a size class.

abundance: NA
v_gene: TRBV11-2
j_gene: TRBJ2-7
d_gene: TRBD2
CDR3aa: CASSFGLEELAMYEQYF
CDR3nt: TGTGCCAGCAGCTTCGGTCTAGAAGAACTAGCGATGTACGAGCAGTACTTC

abundance: few
v_gene: TRBV27
j_gene: TRBJ1-2
d_gene: TRBD1
CDR3aa: CASSLEQGAYGYTF
CDR3nt: TGTGCCAGCAGTTTGGAACAGGGGGCCTATGGCTACACCTTC

abundance: NA
v_gene: TRBV19
j_gene: TRBJ1-5
d_gene: TRBD1
CDR3aa: CASKPGQVAQPQHF
CDR3nt: TGTGCCAGTAAACCGGGACAGGTAGCTCAGCCCCAGCATTTT

abundance: NA
v_gene: TRBV28
j_gene: TRBJ1-1
d_gene: NA
CDR3aa: CASSLGHNTEAFF
CDR3nt: TGTGCCAGCAGTTTAGGGCATAACACTGAAGCTTTCTTT

abundance: NA
v_gene: TRBV10-1
j_gene: TRBJ2-1
d_gene: NA
CDR3aa: CASSGSGSSYNEQFF
CDR3nt: TGCGCCAGCAGTGGGTCGGGGAGCTCCTACAATGAGCAGTTCTTC

abundance: few
v_gene: TRBV18
j_gene: TRBJ2-3
d_gene: TRBD2
CDR3aa: CASSSGLAGGADTQYF
CDR3nt: TGTGCCAGCTCATCTGGACTAGCGGGAGGGGCAGATACGCAGTATTTT

abundance: NA
v_gene: TRBV11-2
j_gene: TRBJ1-1
d_gene: NA
CDR3aa: CASSLQGPREAFF
CDR3nt: TGTGCCAGCAGCTTACAGGGTCCCCGCGAAGCTTTCTTT

abundance: NA
v_gene: TRBV19
j_gene: TRBJ1-1
d_gene: NA
CDR3aa: CASSTPQGNRANIEAFF
CDR3nt: TGTGCCAGTAGTACCCCGCAGGGGAACCGAGCCAACATTGAAGCTTTCTTT

abundance: NA
v_gene: TRBV29-1
j_gene: TRBJ1-1
d_gene: NA
CDR3aa: CSVAPQWTEAFF
CDR3nt: TGCAGCGTTGCGCCCCAGTGGACTGAAGCTTTCTTT

abundance: NA
v_gene: TRBV30
j_gene: TRBJ1-4
d_gene: NA
CDR3aa: CAWSAISGRWEKLFF
CDR3nt: TGTGCCTGGAGTGCCATCTCAGGGAGGTGGGAAAAACTGTTTTTT

abundance: NA
v_gene: TRBV6-1
j_gene: TRBJ2-1
d_gene: TRBD2
CDR3aa: CASTLAGWDEQFF
CDR3nt: TGTGCCAGCACCCTAGCGGGGTGGGATGAGCAGTTCTTC

abundance: NA
v_gene: TRBV6-5
j_gene: TRBJ2-7
d_gene: NA
CDR3aa: CASSYSEDIEKYF
CDR3nt: TGTGCCAGCAGTTACTCAGAGGACATTGAGAAGTACTTC

abundance: once
v_gene: TRBV7-8
j_gene: TRBJ1-2
d_gene: NA
CDR3aa: CASSTTFTGGYTF
CDR3nt: TGTGCCAGCAGCACGACATTCACAGGGGGCTACACCTTC

abundance: NA
v_gene: TRBV5-1
j_gene: TRBJ1-2
d_gene: TRBD1
CDR3aa: CASSPTTGTGGYTF
CDR3nt: TGCGCCAGCAGCCCTACGACAGGGACGGGCGGCTACACCTTC

abundance: NA
v_gene: TRBV4-1
j_gene: TRBJ2-7
d_gene: NA
CDR3aa: CASSQDRYGSSYEQYF
CDR3nt: TGCGCCAGCAGCCAAGATCGGTACGGTAGCTCCTACGAGCAGTACTTC

abundance: NA
v_gene: TRBV18
j_gene: TRBJ2-7
d_gene: TRBD1
CDR3aa: CASSPGQGRSEQYF
CDR3nt: TGTGCCAGCTCCCCGGGACAGGGAAGGAGTGAGCAGTACTTC

abundance: NA
v_gene: TRBV13
j_gene: TRBJ2-7
d_gene: TRBD1
CDR3aa: CASSMSMDRVINEQYF
CDR3nt: TGTGCCAGCAGCATGAGCATGGACAGGGTCATCAACGAGCAGTACTTC

abundance: NA
v_gene: TRBV18
j_gene: TRBJ2-7
d_gene: NA
CDR3aa: CASSPSVIQGDEQYF
CDR3nt: TGTGCCAGCTCACCAAGTGTAATACAGGGAGACGAGCAGTACTTC

abundance: NA
v_gene: TRBV5-1
j_gene: TRBJ2-7
d_gene: NA
CDR3aa: CASSLVVGQHYEQYF
CDR3nt: TGCGCCAGCAGCTTGGTCGTGGGCCAGCACTACGAGCAGTACTTC

abundance: NA
v_gene: TRBV5-6
j_gene: TRBJ1-5
d_gene: TRBD1
CDR3aa: CASSSGQGWNQPQHF
CDR3nt: TGTGCCAGCAGCTCAGGACAGGGTTGGAATCAGCCCCAGCATTTT

abundance: NA
v_gene: TRBV18
j_gene: TRBJ2-2
d_gene: NA
CDR3aa: CASSPPTGELFF
CDR3nt: TGTGCCAGCTCACCACCAACAGGGGAGCTGTTTTTT

abundance: NA
v_gene: TRBV7-6
j_gene: TRBJ2-7
d_gene: NA
CDR3aa: CASSSGSETYEQYF
CDR3nt: TGTGCCAGCAGCTCCGGTTCGGAGACCTACGAGCAGTACTTC

abundance: few
v_gene: TRBV29-1
j_gene: TRBJ2-1
d_gene: TRBD2
CDR3aa: CSVVAGGRGEQFF
CDR3nt: TGCAGCGTTGTCGCGGGGGGGCGTGGTGAGCAGTTCTTC

abundance: NA
v_gene: TRBV27
j_gene: TRBJ1-2
d_gene: NA
CDR3aa: CASSLKGGVYGYTF
CDR3nt: TGTGCCAGCAGTTTAAAGGGAGGGGTTTATGGCTACACCTTC

abundance: once
v_gene: TRBV19
j_gene: TRBJ2-5
d_gene: NA
CDR3aa: CASSTSPGQETQYF
CDR3nt: TGTGCCAGTAGTACGAGCCCGGGGCAAGAGACCCAGTACTTC

abundance: NA
v_gene: TRBV29-1
j_gene: TRBJ1-1
d_gene: TRBD1
CDR3aa: CSVRDRDPEAFF
CDR3nt: TGCAGCGTGAGGGACAGGGACCCTGAAGCTTTCTTT

abundance: few
v_gene: TRBV28
j_gene: TRBJ2-4
d_gene: TRBD1
CDR3aa: CASRDRGTKNIQYF
CDR3nt: TGTGCCAGCCGGGACAGGGGGACCAAAAACATTCAGTACTTC